These T cell receptor beta chains were read from a single sample in a study of T cell responses to AZD1222 COVID-19 vaccine. TCRdb's table, derived via immunoSEQ multiplex PCR, lists solely in-frame clones and lacks some. Here the sample spans under 130,000 clones, roughly 87% being singletons. The sample consisted of peripheral blood, taken 28 days after the second AZD1222 dose. Every receptor here comes from an adult who received the AZD1222 COVID-19 vaccine. Each CDR3 is given with its conserved first and last residue. The D gene is left open where the match is weak. Size is stated for part of the rows, as once, few or many counts, or as a class when the clone is expanded.

size	V	J	D	length	DNA	CDR3
.	TRBV18	TRBJ2-3	TRBD2	16	TGTGCCAGCTCCCCGTTGGGGGGGTCCTCCACAGATACGCAGTATTTT	CASSPLGGSSTDTQYF
once	TRBV15	TRBJ2-1	.	12	TGTGCCACCCCGCGCCTTCACAATGAGCAGTTCTTC	CATPRLHNEQFF
.	TRBV6-5	TRBJ2-1	.	12	TGTGCCAGCAGTCCCTCGGGGACCCAGCAGTTCTTC	CASSPSGTQQFF
.	TRBV11-2	TRBJ2-7	.	12	TGTGCCAGCAGCTTAGTGGGCTACGAGCAGTACTTC	CASSLVGYEQYF
.	TRBV30	TRBJ1-2	TRBD1	14	TGTGCCTGGTCCCGGGACAGGGTTAACTATGGCTACACCTTC	CAWSRDRVNYGYTF
.	TRBV9	TRBJ1-2	.	14	TGTGCCAGCAGCCCCGGTGGGGGAGGCTATGGCTACACCTTC	CASSPGGGGYGYTF
.	TRBV28	TRBJ2-7	.	12	TGTGCCAGCAGTAAACAGGGTGGCGAGCAGTACTTC	CASSKQGGEQYF
.	TRBV5-1	TRBJ2-7	TRBD1	15	TGCGCCAGCAGCGTGGTCCAGACAGGGGGCGACGAGCAGTACTTC	CASSVVQTGGDEQYF
.	TRBV14	TRBJ1-3	.	16	TGTGCCAGCAGCCAATTCAGTCCAGGATCTGGAAACACCATATATTTT	CASSQFSPGSGNTIYF
.	TRBV24-1	TRBJ2-2	TRBD2	14	TGTGCCACCAGTGTCCTCGGGGAGGGCGGGGAGCTGTTTTTT	CATSVLGEGGELFF
.	TRBV27	TRBJ1-1	.	14	TGTGCCAGCAGTTCCTTGAGGAGGTCGGGTGAAGCTTTCTTT	CASSSLRRSGEAFF
.	TRBV2	TRBJ1-2	.	12	TGTGCCAGCACGGGATACAGGGATGGCTACACCTTC	CASTGYRDGYTF
.	TRBV4-1	TRBJ1-4	.	13	TGCGCCAGCAGCCAATGGAGGGCGGAAAAACTGTTTTTT	CASSQWRAEKLFF
.	TRBV19	TRBJ1-4	TRBD1	16	TGTGCCAGTAACGACCCCGGACAGGGAAGTAATGAAAAACTGTTTTTT	CASNDPGQGSNEKLFF
.	TRBV10-3	TRBJ1-1	.	17	TGTGCCATCAGTGAGTATGCCCTCATTAGGACGAACACTGAAGCTTTCTTT	CAISEYALIRTNTEAFF
few	TRBV27	TRBJ1-5	.	15	TGTGCCATTATGTGCACAGAAGTGGGCAATCAGCCCCAGCATTTT	CAIMCTEVGNQPQHF
.	TRBV30	TRBJ1-4	.	15	TGTGCCTGGTCAGGCAGCGTCGCAACTAATGAAAAACTGTTTTTT	CAWSGSVATNEKLFF